The 30 T cell receptor beta chains below all came from one sample that was sequenced in a study of early T cells in non-severe SARS-CoV-2 infection. One entry per CDR3 protein results from TCRdb running MiXCR on the 5' RACE reads. The data show over 95,000 distinct CDR3 sequences, roughly 17% seen once. Input material: whole blood. These receptors all stem from an adult who was a healthcare worker with PCR-confirmed SARS-CoV-2 infection or an uninfected control (not recorded which).

This clonotype was counted a few times. This sequence joins TRBV28 and TRBJ2-7; D is perhaps TRBD2 (6 bases). V lost 9 bases to trimming and J lost 4 bases, with 16 bases between them. The CDR3 covers 13 residues. The germline V gene has CDR1 MDHEN and CDR2 SYDVKM. The CDR3 spells CASLRDGLYEQYF. CDR3 in DNA: TGTGCCAGTCTCCGGGACGGACTATACGAGCAGTACTTC.

The chain carries TRBV4-3 and TRBJ2-1, with 13 nucleotides matching TRBD2. Germline V lookup: CDR1 LGHNA, CDR2 YSLEER. V shed 4 bases and J 8 bases; nucleotides not matched to a gene: 2. There are 14 residues in the CDR3. CDR3 residues: CASSRTSGSDEQFF. The CDR3 bases are TGCGCCAGCAGCCGGACTAGCGGGAGCGATGAGCAGTTCTTC.

This clonotype was seen a handful of times. The rearrangement joins TRBV20-1 to TRBJ2-7; 11 nucleotides line up with TRBD2. The CDR3 is 16 residues long. The V segment lost 5 bases and the J segment 0 bases; nucleotides outside the gene matches: 9. Looked up from germline, CDR1 is DFQATT and CDR2 is SNEGSKA (reference sequence). The DNA for the CDR3 is TGCAGTGCTCGGGATAGCGGGAGGGTAACCTCCTACGAGCAGTACTTC. This gives the protein CSARDSGRVTSYEQYF.

The chain is built from TRBV5-5 and TRBJ2-7; no firm D call. V was shortened by 1 base and J by 2 bases, with 7 bases between the two germline ends. The CDR3 sequence is 13 residues long. Germline assignment: CDR1 SGHKS and CDR2 YYEKEE (reference sequence). The CDR3 DNA reads as TGTGCCAGCAGCTTGACGGAGACCTACGAGCAGTACTTC. This encodes CASSLTETYEQYF.

The chain combines TRBV9 with TRBJ2-2; D tentatively fits TRBD1 or TRBD2 (5 bases each). Trimming took 3 bases from V and 4 from J, leaving 10 bases between them. Germline CDR1 is SGDLS and CDR2 is YYNGEE. The CDR3 extends over 14 amino acids. The DNA for the CDR3 is TGTGCCAGCAGCGGGGACCCCATCACCGGGGAGCTGTTTTTT. It translates to CASSGDPITGELFF. Drawing the rest from reference TRBV9 and TRBJ2-2, the complete variable domain is DSGVTQTPKHLITATGQRVTLRCSPRSGDLSVYWYQQSLDQGLQFLIQYYNGEERAKGNILERFSAQQFPDLHSELNLSSLELGDSALYFCASSGDPITGELFFGEGSRLTVL.

This clonotype appeared a few times. The V and J genes are TRBV20-1 and TRBJ2-5, with TRBD2 matching 7 bases. Germline CDR1 and CDR2: DFQATT and SNEGSKA (reference sequence). The CDR3 is 15 amino acids. The junction had 10 bases not matched to a gene; V was cut back by 5 bases and J by 1 base. CDR3 DNA sequence: TGCAGTGCTCTAGCGGCGGGAGAAGGCCAAGAGACCCAGTACTTC. Amino acid sequence: CSALAAGEGQETQYF.

J is TRBJ1-2 and V is TRBV27, with D uncertain. V was cut by 0 bases and J by 6 bases, with 11 bases left in between. The germline V gene has CDR1 MNHEY and CDR2 SMNVEV (reference sequence). The CDR3 totals 14 residues. The CDR3 is CASSLSPASHGYTF. DNA for the CDR3: TGTGCCAGCAGTTTATCCCCCGCCAGTCATGGCTACACCTTC.

This chain connects TRBV6-2 or TRBV6-3 to TRBJ1-1; no definite D call. The CDR3 loop spans 14 amino acids. Per the germline V gene, CDR1 is MNHEY and CDR2 is SVGEGT. V dropped 5 bases and J dropped 0 bases, with 10 bases sitting between them. The CDR3 nucleotides are TGTGCCAGCAGTCTACTGGACCTGAACACTGAAGCTTTCTTT. As protein: CASSLLDLNTEAFF.

The J gene is TRBJ2-1, the V gene TRBV7-2; tentatively, D is TRBD1 (5 bases). The V end lost 1 base, the J end lost 10 bases, and 11 bases lay between the germline ends. Per germline, CDR1 SGHTA and CDR2 FQGNSA. The length of the CDR3 is 13 residues. The CDR3 coding sequence is TGTGCCAGCAGCTTAGGGACGGACATAGAGCAGTTCTTC. It yields the protein CASSLGTDIEQFF.

This clonotype was seen more than once but under ten times. This chain uses TRBV28 with TRBJ1-5; 11 nucleotides align to TRBD1. CDR1 and CDR2 from the germline V gene are MDHEN and SYDVKM. The CDR3 has 14 residues. V gave up 11 bases and J gave up 4 bases; unmatched junction bases: 7. CDR3 sequence reads: CAGGTGGSNQPQHF. Written as DNA, the CDR3 is TGTGCCGGAGGGACAGGGGGTTCGAATCAGCCCCAGCATTTT. Full variable domain (missing parts from reference TRBV28 and TRBJ1-5): DVKVTQSSRYLVKRTGEKVFLECVQDMDHENMFWYRQDPGLGLRLIYFSYDVKMKEKGDIPEGYSVSREKKERFSLILESASTNQTSMYLCAGGTGGSNQPQHFGDGTRLSIL.

This clonotype has only a few counts. The V gene is TRBV7-9, the J gene TRBJ2-7, with a weak D call TRBD1 (6 bases). CDR3 length equals 15 residues. Trimming took off 4 bases at V and 0 bases at J, with 13 bases between the two ends. Germline loops: CDR1 SEHNR, CDR2 FQNEAQ (reference sequence). The CDR3 protein is CASSSFDRSSYEQYF. The CDR3 nucleotides read TGTGCCAGCAGCTCCTTTGACAGGAGCTCCTACGAGCAGTACTTC. The complete variable domain, with remaining parts taken from reference TRBV7-9 and TRBJ2-7, reads DTGVSQNPRHKITKRGQNVTFRCDPISEHNRLYWYRQTLGQGPEFLTYFQNEAQLEKSRLLSDRFSAERPKGSFSTLEIQRTEQGDSAMYLCASSSFDRSSYEQYFGPGTRLTVT.

The chain links TRBV6-2 or TRBV6-3 to TRBJ2-1; 7 bases align to TRBD2. The germline gives CDR1 MNHEY, CDR2 SVGEGT. With V trimmed by 6 bases and J by 0 bases, 8 bases remained unmatched. This CDR3 region has 16 residues. The CDR3 bases are TGTGCCAGCAGAATAGCGGGTGAGAGCTCCTACAATGAGCAGTTCTTC. Residues: CASRIAGESSYNEQFF.

A note on this clonotype: The CDR3 end shows no conserved phenylalanine or tryptophan, and so a read error is likely. This chain links TRBV6-2 or TRBV6-3 with TRBJ1-1; 7 nucleotides match TRBD1. Germline CDR1 reads MNHEY; CDR2 reads SVGEGT. V dropped 6 bases and J dropped 1; count of bases not matched to a gene: 11. The CDR3 contains 16 residues. The CDR3 DNA sequence: TGTGCCAGCAGCTTCTTCGCCGGGACAGCGAACACTGAAGCTTTCTCT. It translates to CASSFFAGTANTEAFS.

This clonotype was seen more than once but under ten times. The CDR3 sequence is CASSSGQDYSYEQYF. DNA for the CDR3: TGCGCCAGCAGCTCGGGACAGGATTACTCCTACGAGCAGTACTTC. The chain employs TRBV5-1 and TRBJ2-7; 8 bases are a match to TRBD1. J lost 0 bases, V lost 3 bases, and 5 bases had no gene match. Germline V gives CDR1 SGHRS, CDR2 YFSETQ. This CDR3 is 15 amino acids long.

This clonotype was recorded at least ten times. The J gene is TRBJ2-1, the V gene TRBV3-1, with D uncertain. Germline values: CDR1 LGHDT, CDR2 YNNKEL (reference sequence). The CDR3 length is 13 residues. Trimming pared 5 bases from V and 6 bases from J, leaving 11 bases between. CDR3: CASSFRAGNEQFF. The CDR3 bases are TGTGCCAGCAGCTTTAGGGCCGGCAATGAGCAGTTCTTC.

This clonotype was picked up many times. The CDR3 bases are TGTGCCAGCAGCCAAGTCCCCTACGAGCAGTACTTC. Residues: CASSQVPYEQYF. The chain carries TRBV3-1 and TRBJ2-7; no reliable D call. Looked up from germline, CDR1 is LGHDT and CDR2 is YNNKEL (reference sequence). This CDR3 spans 12 amino acids. V lost 1 base, J lost 2 bases, and 3 bases lay in between.

Of note for this clonotype: Its ends do not fully match the called genes, so a read error is possible. The V gene is TRBV7-9, the J gene TRBJ1-1, with TRBD1 matching 10 bases. CDR3 size: 14 residues. From germline, CDR1 is SEHNR and CDR2 FQNEAQ (reference sequence). The CDR3 loop reads CASSLGQGATKAFF. The CDR3, as DNA: TGTGCCAGCAGCTTAGGACAGGGGGCCACTAAAGCTTTCTTT. The variable domain in full, completed from reference TRBV7-9 and TRBJ1-1, reads DTGVSQNPRHKITKRGQNVTFRCDPISEHNRLYWYRQTLGQGPEFLTYFQNEAQLEKSRLLSDRFSAERPKGSFSTLEIQRTEQGDSAMYLCASSLGQGATKAFFGQGTRLTVV.

This sequence joins TRBV29-1 and TRBJ2-1; 7 positions agree with TRBD2. Germline V gene lookup returns CDR1 SQVTM and CDR2 ANQGSEA. Losses at the gene ends were 4 bases for V and 4 bases for J; bases not matched to a gene: 10. This CDR3 has 15 amino acids. For the CDR3, the DNA is TGCAGCGTTGCCGGGACTATAACCTATTACAATGAGCAGTTCTTC. This translates into CSVAGTITYYNEQFF.

J is TRBJ2-6 and V is TRBV10-3; D call uncertain. Deletions cut 3 bases from V and 1 base from J, with 4 bases between. The length of the CDR3 is 14 residues. CDR1 is ENHRY, CDR2 SYGVKD, per germline. DNA for the CDR3: TGTGCCATCAGTGACGTGTCTGGGGCCAACGTCCTGACTTTC. Its translation: CAISDVSGANVLTF.

This clonotype was seen just once. The genes are TRBV27 and TRBJ1-1; D might be TRBD1 (5 bases). CDR3 size: 13 residues. Germline V gene sequence: CDR1 MNHEY, CDR2 SMNVEV (reference sequence). V was clipped by 6 bases and J by 4 bases, with 12 bases between them. DNA for the CDR3: TGTGCCAGCAGCCAGGGTCCGGGCACTGAAGCTTTCTTT. Translated, it gives CASSQGPGTEAFF.

This clonotype was picked up a small number of times. This chain joins TRBV2 and TRBJ1-5; TRBD1 matches 9 bases. Trimming cost V 7 bases and J 6 bases; bases outside gene matches: 10. This CDR3 region has 15 residues. Germline V gives CDR1 SNHLY, CDR2 FYNNEI. The DNA for the CDR3 is TGTGCCAGCACCGACAGGGGGGCCTCTTTTCAGCCCCAGCATTTT. It yields the protein CASTDRGASFQPQHF.

The chain employs TRBV28 and TRBJ1-6, with D unclear. This CDR3 is 12 amino acids long. Trimming stripped 6 bases from V and 10 bases from J, with 10 bases between. Germline CDR1 is MDHEN and CDR2 is SYDVKM. Written as DNA, the CDR3 is TGTGCCAGCAGGAATTTTCGATCACCCCTCCACTTT. This codes for CASRNFRSPLHF.

This clonotype was counted a few times. CDR3 in amino acids: CASSQGQGADTQYF. CDR3 nucleotides: TGTGCCAGCTCACAGGGACAGGGTGCAGATACGCAGTATTTT. J is TRBJ2-3 and V is TRBV18; 9 nucleotides line up with TRBD1. Germline CDR1 and CDR2: KGHSH and LQKENI. V shed 4 bases and J 4 bases; nucleotides not matched to a gene: 3. The CDR3 has 14 amino acids.

This clonotype was seen a handful of times. The rearrangement links TRBV11-2 to TRBJ2-7; TRBD2 is a possible D gene (5 bases). The CDR3 consists of 15 residues. V gave up 1 base and J gave up 7 bases, with 17 bases separating them. CDR1 and CDR2 from the germline V gene are SGHAT and FQNNGV. In DNA, the CDR3 is TGTGCCAGCAGCTTAGCGACTACCTCTAGGAGGGAGCAGTACTTC. Translation gives CASSLATTSRREQYF.

The V gene is TRBV28, the J gene TRBJ2-1; 11 bases align to TRBD2. V was pared by 4 bases and J by 5 bases, with 1 base of the junction left unmatched. The CDR3 has 14 amino acids. Germline values: CDR1 MDHEN, CDR2 SYDVKM. DNA of the CDR3: TGTGCCAGCAGTTGGGGACTAGCGGACAATGAGCAGTTCTTC. Translating gives CASSWGLADNEQFF.

Only a few counts were recorded for this clonotype. The V call is TRBV28, the J call TRBJ2-4; 8 bases match TRBD2. Germline trimming cut 1 base from V and 1 base from J; bases unmatched to any gene: 12. The CDR3 sequence is 19 residues long. CDR1 is MDHEN and CDR2 is SYDVKM in the germline V gene. In nucleotides, the CDR3 is TGTGCCAGCAGTTTATCATTCTCGTTGACTAGCGAGGCCAAAAACATTCAGTACTTC. Amino acids: CASSLSFSLTSEAKNIQYF.

V usage is TRBV11-2 and J usage is TRBJ2-6; weak D call: TRBD1 (6 bases). The germline V gene has CDR1 SGHAT and CDR2 FQNNGV. V shed 5 bases and J shed 0 bases, with 14 bases lying between them. The CDR3 extends over 17 amino acids. The CDR3 protein is CASSPQGTLSGANVLTF. CDR3 nucleotides: TGTGCCAGCAGCCCACAGGGAACTCTCTCTGGGGCCAACGTCCTGACTTTC. Full variable domain (outside the CDR3, taken from reference TRBV11-2 and TRBJ2-6): EAGVAQSPRYKIIEKRQSVAFWCNPISGHATLYWYQQILGQGPKLLIQFQNNGVVDDSQLPKDRFSAERLKGVDSTLKIQPAKLEDSAVYLCASSPQGTLSGANVLTFGAGSRLTVL.

CDR3 nucleotides: TGCAGTGCTAGAATTATAGGGGGAAAGAACTACGAGCAGTACTTC. This translates into CSARIIGGKNYEQYF. V gene TRBV20-1 combines with J gene TRBJ2-7; possibly TRBD1 for D (6 bases). The CDR3 is 15 amino acids. Germline V lookup: CDR1 DFQATT, CDR2 SNEGSKA (reference sequence). Trimming took 2 bases from V and 3 from J, leaving 17 bases between them.

This chain links TRBV7-9 with TRBJ2-1, with a possible D match to TRBD2 (7 bases). V lost 5 bases and J 6 bases, leaving 17 bases between the germline ends. CDR3 length equals 15 residues. Germline V gene lookup returns CDR1 SEHNR and CDR2 FQNEAQ (reference sequence). The CDR3 reads CASSPPPGGRNEQFF. In DNA, the CDR3 is TGTGCCAGCAGCCCACCCCCGGGGGGCCGCAATGAGCAGTTCTTC.

The chain recombines TRBV10-3 with TRBJ1-2; D ambiguous. Germline CDR1 ENHRY, CDR2 SYGVKD. V lost 7 bases, J lost 2 bases, and 8 bases lay in between. The CDR3 runs 12 residues. The CDR3 DNA sequence: TGTGCCATCAAAGACGGAAACTATGGCTACACCTTC. It yields the protein CAIKDGNYGYTF.